The rows below give T cell receptor beta chains drawn from one sample of a study of T-cell memory formation after mild COVID-19. TCRdb reprocessed the 5' RACE reads via MiXCR and lists one record per CDR3 protein. This table holds 190,000 or so distinct CDR3 sequences, 20% to 25% found once. The sequencing sample was made of PBMCs or a T cell subset sorted from them (not recorded which). Receptors were obtained from an adult woman who had mild COVID-19 (a few samples of this study predate the infection). Cell type and time point are not known. Both conserved end residues are part of each CDR3. A D gene is named only where the DNA matches it firmly. Clone sizes are given selectively: once, few, many, or a class where the clone is expanded.

j_call | v_call | d_call | clone_size | cdr3_aa | cdr3_nt
TRBJ2-1 | TRBV6-5 | TRBD2 | . | CASSQTSGRTNEQFF | TGTGCCAGCAGTCAGACTAGCGGGAGGACCAATGAGCAGTTCTTC
TRBJ2-2 | TRBV7-9 | . | few | CASSSDERGPGVGELFF | TGTGCCAGCAGCTCGGACGAACGGGGCCCCGGGGTCGGGGAGCTGTTTTTT
TRBJ1-2 | TRBV27 | . | few | CASSLSGGSYGYTF | TGTGCCAGCAGTTTATCCGGGGGTAGCTATGGCTACACCTTC
TRBJ1-2 | TRBV7-9 | . | . | CAGSTSGELYGYTF | TGTGCCGGTTCTACCTCGGGGGAACTCTATGGCTACACCTTC
TRBJ2-7 | TRBV12-3/TRBV12-4 | . | few | CASRAGALINEQYF | TGTGCCAGCAGGGCGGGGGCTCTCATCAACGAGCAGTACTTC
TRBJ2-2 | TRBV29-1 | . | . | CSVDEGGWTGELFF | TGCAGCGTTGACGAAGGAGGTTGGACCGGGGAGCTGTTTTTT
TRBJ1-2 | TRBV7-9 | . | few | CASSPSRISNYGYTF | TGTGCCAGCAGCCCATCACGGATTTCTAACTATGGCTACACCTTC
TRBJ1-2 | TRBV7-2 | . | few | CASSLDNLAETVYGYTF | TGTGCCAGCAGCTTAGATAATTTGGCAGAGACCGTCTATGGCTACACCTTC
TRBJ2-5 | TRBV5-6 | TRBD1 | . | CASANRGFGETQYF | TGTGCCAGCGCGAACAGGGGCTTCGGAGAGACCCAGTACTTC
TRBJ2-3 | TRBV6-4 | TRBD2 | . | CASSETAGAQTDTQYF | TGTGCCAGCAGTGAAACGGCGGGAGCTCAAACAGATACGCAGTATTTT
TRBJ1-1 | TRBV7-9 | . | . | CASSLDLIIRAFF | TGTGCCAGCAGTTTGGACCTAATAATTCGGGCTTTCTTT
TRBJ2-7 | TRBV10-3 | TRBD2 | few | CAISSSGLDYEQYF | TGTGCCATCAGTTCCTCCGGACTAGACTACGAGCAGTACTTC
TRBJ2-7 | TRBV4-3 | TRBD1 | . | CASSHLTGTGGDEQYF | TGCGCCAGCAGCCACTTAACCGGGACAGGGGGTGACGAGCAGTACTTC
TRBJ1-1 | TRBV20-1 | . | . | CSARDDRTGTEAFF | TGCAGTGCTAGGGACGACAGGACTGGGACTGAAGCTTTCTTT
TRBJ2-3 | TRBV7-9 | . | few | CASSLVLAQAADTQYF | TGTGCCAGCAGCTTAGTGCTAGCACAGGCAGCAGATACGCAGTATTTT
TRBJ2-7 | TRBV7-2 | . | few | CASSLASGLEYEQYF | TGTGCCAGCAGCTTAGCAAGCGGGTTAGAGTACGAGCAGTACTTC
TRBJ1-2 | TRBV5-4 | . | . | CASSLIEGDGYTF | TGTGCCAGCAGCTTGATTGAAGGGGATGGCTACACCTTC
TRBJ2-7 | TRBV7-9 | TRBD1 | many | CASSIRQGEQYF | TGTGCCAGCAGCATCAGACAGGGCGAGCAGTACTTC
TRBJ2-1 | TRBV9 | . | . | CASSSRLGNEQFF | TGTGCCAGCAGCTCCCGACTCGGCAATGAGCAGTTCTTC
TRBJ2-3 | TRBV9 | TRBD2 | few | CASSEPYGGDTQYF | TGTGCCAGCAGCGAACCTTACGGGGGGGATACGCAGTATTTT
TRBJ1-2 | TRBV12-3/TRBV12-4 | . | . | CASSLGRVDGYTF | TGTGCCAGCAGTTTAGGCAGGGTGGATGGCTACACCTTC
TRBJ2-7 | TRBV4-1 | . | few | CASSQGTRSYEQYF | TGCGCCAGCAGCCAAGGAACACGCAGTTACGAGCAGTACTTC
TRBJ2-1 | TRBV9 | . | . | CASSVGDGRSYNEQFF | TGTGCCAGCAGCGTAGGGGACGGCCGCTCCTACAATGAGCAGTTCTTC
TRBJ2-7 | TRBV9 | TRBD1 | once | CASSVASGGAFQYF | TGTGCCAGCAGCGTAGCTTCAGGGGGCGCGTTTCAGTACTTC
TRBJ1-2 | TRBV4-3 | . | . | CASSQATGPTNYGYTF | TGCGCCAGCAGCCAGGCGACAGGACCAACTAACTATGGCTACACCTTC
TRBJ1-1 | TRBV9 | . | . | CASSVEDVMNTEAFF | TGTGCCAGCAGCGTAGAGGACGTGATGAACACTGAAGCTTTCTTT
TRBJ1-1 | TRBV3-1 | . | . | CASSQWDRWNTEAFF | TGTGCCAGCAGCCAATGGGACCGATGGAACACTGAAGCTTTCTTT
TRBJ2-2 | TRBV2 | . | . | CASSRSTGELFF | TGTGCCAGCAGTCGGTCTACCGGGGAGCTGTTTTTT
TRBJ2-3 | TRBV20-1 | . | . | CSARRDRTLYF | TGCAGTGCTAGGAGGGACCGAACTTTGTATTTT
TRBJ2-1 | TRBV9 | TRBD2 | few | CASSVGRGDYEQFF | TGTGCCAGCAGCGTAGGACGGGGGGACTATGAGCAGTTCTTC
TRBJ2-1 | TRBV7-9 | TRBD2 | few | CASGTIINEQFF | TGTGCCAGCGGGACTATCATCAATGAGCAGTTCTTC
TRBJ1-2 | TRBV4-1 | TRBD1 | . | CASSPRTGGIYGYTF | TGCGCCAGCAGCCCGAGGACAGGGGGGATCTATGGCTACACCTTC
TRBJ1-1 | TRBV5-1 | . | . | CASRPTAGALTEAFF | TGCGCCAGCAGGCCCACTGCCGGGGCCCTCACTGAAGCTTTCTTT
TRBJ2-2 | TRBV7-6 | . | few | CASSLFTPGQGNTGELFF | TGTGCCAGCAGCTTATTCACCCCGGGGCAGGGTAACACCGGGGAGCTGTTTTTT
TRBJ1-1 | TRBV10-3 | . | few | CAISESGLNTEAFF | TGTGCCATCAGTGAGTCGGGGTTGAACACTGAAGCTTTCTTT
TRBJ2-1 | TRBV6-2/TRBV6-3 | . | . | CASSYSRGTYNEQFF | TGTGCCAGCAGTTACTCCCGCGGAACTTACAATGAGCAGTTCTTC
TRBJ2-5 | TRBV11-2 | TRBD2 | few | CASSLERGQETQYF | TGTGCCAGCAGCTTGGAGCGGGGACAAGAGACCCAGTACTTC
TRBJ2-3 | TRBV29-1 | . | . | CSVDAGTQYF | TGCAGCGTTGACGCGGGTACGCAGTATTTT
TRBJ2-1 | TRBV9 | TRBD1 | . | CASSVGSGQENEQFF | TGTGCCAGCAGCGTAGGTTCGGGACAGGAGAATGAGCAGTTCTTC
TRBJ2-7 | TRBV27 | . | . | CASSLWGRTYEQYF | TGTGCCAGCAGCCTCTGGGGCAGGACCTACGAGCAGTACTTC
TRBJ1-2 | TRBV7-8 | . | few | CASSLLGSPYGYTF | TGTGCCAGCAGCCTCCTGGGCAGCCCTTATGGCTACACCTTC
TRBJ2-7 | TRBV29-1 | . | few | CSVEEVGYEQYF | TGCAGCGTTGAAGAAGTAGGGTACGAGCAGTACTTC
TRBJ2-7 | TRBV2 | TRBD2 | . | CASGGTGGSYEQYF | TGTGCCAGCGGAGGAACGGGAGGGTCCTACGAGCAGTACTTC
TRBJ1-1 | TRBV9 | . | few | CASTSPLEGGHGTEAFF | TGTGCCAGCACCTCTCCTCTTGAAGGGGGGCATGGCACTGAAGCTTTCTTT
TRBJ2-7 | TRBV14 | . | . | CASSQGPGLFYEQYF | TGTGCCAGCAGCCAAGGACCCGGACTCTTCTACGAGCAGTACTTC
TRBJ2-3 | TRBV15 | . | few | CATSRHPGDTQYF | TGTGCCACCAGCAGACATCCCGGTGATACGCAGTATTTT
TRBJ1-1 | TRBV7-9 | TRBD1 | few | CASSARQGSGTEAFF | TGTGCCAGCAGCGCCCGACAGGGAAGCGGCACTGAAGCTTTCTTT
TRBJ2-1 | TRBV6-5 | . | once | CASSDSRGYGNEQFF | TGTGCCAGCAGTGACTCGCGGGGATATGGGAATGAGCAGTTCTTC
TRBJ1-5 | TRBV7-9 | . | . | CASSLARGAQHF | TGTGCCAGCAGCTTAGCCCGGGGTGCGCAGCATTTT
TRBJ2-3 | TRBV10-3 | . | . | CAISAWDNTDTQYF | TGTGCCATCAGTGCGTGGGACAACACAGATACGCAGTATTTT
TRBJ1-1 | TRBV24-1 | . | . | CATRGEGLRTEAFF | TGTGCCACCAGGGGGGAGGGACTGAGGACTGAAGCTTTCTTT
TRBJ2-7 | TRBV19 | TRBD1 | . | CATSWDSGFYEQYF | TGTGCCACCTCGTGGGACAGCGGATTCTACGAGCAGTACTTC